This is a list of T cell receptor beta chains from one sample in a study of regulatory T cells in long-lasting Graves disease. TCRdb independently ran MiXCR on the multiplex PCR reads; one entry per CDR3 protein. The sample has about 430,000 distinct CDR3 sequences, 20% to 25% seen once. Here the sequenced sample was peripheral blood mononuclear cells (PBMCs), taken when the disease was refractory, from a patient treated with antithyroid drugs. The receptors derive from a female donor with Graves disease. The CDR3 runs from the conserved cysteine through the conserved F or W. A D gene is named only where the DNA matches it firmly. Part of the rows lack a size; the others show once, few, many or a class for expanded clones.

size	V	J	D	CDR3	DNA
.	TRBV5-1	TRBJ2-1	.	CASSRGGTSRNNEQFF	TGCGCCAGCAGCCGGGGCGGGACATCAAGGAACAATGAGCAGTTCTTC
many	TRBV7-3	TRBJ2-1	TRBD2	CASSTSGRANNEQFF	TGTGCCAGCTCCACTAGCGGGAGGGCCAACAATGAGCAGTTCTTC
many	TRBV2	TRBJ1-2	TRBD1	CASTNPPQGADGYTF	TGTGCCAGCACTAATCCACCCCAGGGGGCGGATGGCTACACCTTC
few	TRBV28	TRBJ1-5	.	CASSFPQDSNQPQHF	TGTGCCAGCAGTTTCCCCCAGGATAGCAATCAGCCCCAGCATTTT
.	TRBV20-1	TRBJ1-1	.	CSASRGGDEAFF	TGCAGTGCTAGTCGCGGGGGTGATGAAGCTTTCTTT
.	TRBV14	TRBJ2-2	TRBD1	CASSQETGGYTGELFF	TGTGCCAGCAGCCAAGAGACAGGGGGCTACACCGGGGAGCTGTTTTTT
.	TRBV20-1	TRBJ2-5	.	CSATSGPRETQYF	TGCAGTGCTACAAGCGGGCCGCGGGAGACCCAGTACTTC
few	TRBV10-2	TRBJ2-2	TRBD1	CASRSGTVPTGELFF	TGCGCCAGCAGATCCGGGACAGTGCCCACCGGGGAGCTGTTTTTT
many	TRBV2	TRBJ1-2	.	CASREGNYGYTF	TGTGCCAGCAGAGAGGGGAACTATGGCTACACCTTC
.	TRBV11-1	TRBJ2-3	.	CASSPQLEDTQYF	TGTGCCAGCAGCCCCCAACTAGAGGATACGCAGTATTTT
.	TRBV7-3	TRBJ2-3	.	CASSLNPSTDTQYF	TGTGCCAGCAGCTTAAATCCTAGCACAGATACGCAGTATTTT
.	TRBV24-1	TRBJ2-1	.	CATSEQTGFSYNEQFF	TGTGCCACCAGTGAACAAACAGGGTTCTCCTACAATGAGCAGTTCTTC
few	TRBV19	TRBJ1-2	.	CASSPAGTAKKNEF	TGTGCCAGTAGCCCCGCCGGGACGGCCAAGAAAAATGAGTTC
few	TRBV20-1	TRBJ2-7	.	CSVPGETLYEQYF	TGCAGTGTTCCGGGAGAAACCCTCTACGAGCAGTACTTC
many	TRBV28	TRBJ2-5	TRBD2	CASSGTSGSQTQYF	TGTGCCAGCAGTGGGACTAGCGGGAGCCAGACCCAGTACTTC
.	TRBV12-3/TRBV12-4	TRBJ1-3	.	CASSPGTYATGNTIYF	TGTGCCAGCAGCCCCGGGACTTACGCGACTGGAAACACCATATATTTT
many	TRBV6-1	TRBJ2-7	.	CASSESEAPVYEQYF	TGTGCCAGCAGTGAATCTGAGGCACCGGTCTACGAGCAGTACTTC
.	TRBV20-1	TRBJ2-3	.	CSAKEPSTDTQYF	TGCAGTGCTAAAGAACCTAGCACAGATACGCAGTATTTT
many	TRBV20-1	TRBJ1-2	.	CSASLDSYRYGYTF	TGCAGTGCTAGTCTTGACAGTTATCGATATGGCTACACCTTC
.	TRBV20-1	TRBJ2-7	TRBD2	CSAERGLAGDGDEQYF	TGCAGTGCTGAAAGAGGGCTAGCGGGAGACGGCGACGAGCAGTACTTC
few	TRBV15	TRBJ2-2	.	CATSRGQLIATGELFF	TGTGCCACCAGCAGAGGACAGCTCATTGCCACCGGGGAGCTGTTTTTT
.	TRBV9	TRBJ1-3	.	CASSPTAGNTIYF	TGTGCCAGCAGCCCCACGGCGGGTAACACCATATATTTT
.	TRBV11-2	TRBJ2-3	.	CASSPRTSDTQYF	TGTGCCAGCAGCCCGCGGACCTCAGATACGCAGTATTTT
.	TRBV9	TRBJ2-1	TRBD2	CASSPRLADYNEQFF	TGTGCCAGCAGCCCCCGACTAGCGGACTACAATGAGCAGTTCTTC
.	TRBV6-2/TRBV6-3	TRBJ2-3	.	CASSEATYRGYTQYF	TGTGCCAGCAGTGAGGCGACCTATCGCGGTTATACGCAGTATTTT
.	TRBV7-3	TRBJ2-3	TRBD2	CASSLASGTTDTQYF	TGTGCCAGCAGCTTGGCTAGCGGAACCACAGATACGCAGTATTTT
.	TRBV27	TRBJ1-1	.	CASSLSDTDMNTEAFF	TGTGCCAGCAGCCTATCGGACACCGACATGAACACTGAAGCTTTCTTT
many	TRBV10-1	TRBJ2-2	.	CASSQGDTTNTGELFF	TGCGCCAGCAGCCAAGGCGACACTACGAACACCGGGGAGCTGTTTTTT
.	TRBV2	TRBJ2-1	TRBD2	CASSERLAAKIDFYNEQFF	TGTGCCAGCAGTGAAAGACTAGCGGCAAAAATCGATTTCTACAATGAGCAGTTCTTC
.	TRBV6-5	TRBJ1-3	.	CASSYQGTGNTIYF	TGTGCCAGCAGTTATCAGGGGACCGGAAACACCATATATTTT
.	TRBV7-2	TRBJ2-7	.	CASSVSIAGYEQYF	TGTGCCAGCAGCGTGTCAATAGCAGGCTACGAGCAGTACTTC
few	TRBV5-6	TRBJ2-3	TRBD1	CASSLGDRVYTDTQYF	TGTGCCAGCAGCTTGGGGGACAGGGTATACACAGATACGCAGTATTTT
.	TRBV10-3	TRBJ2-2	TRBD1	CATGRTGNTGELFF	TGTGCCACGGGCCGGACAGGGAACACCGGGGAGCTGTTTTTT
many	TRBV6-2/TRBV6-3	TRBJ2-7	.	CASSYSIGQTHHYYEQYF	TGTGCCAGCAGTTACTCGATTGGCCAGACTCACCACTATTACGAGCAGTACTTC
many	TRBV28	TRBJ2-4	TRBD2	CASLSRSGRARAKNIQYF	TGTGCCAGCCTCAGCCGTAGCGGGAGGGCTAGAGCCAAAAACATTCAGTACTTC
few	TRBV7-9	TRBJ2-5	TRBD2	CASSTAGGTSGNSKHF	TGTGCCAGCAGCACCGCAGGGGGGACTAGCGGAAACTCAAAACACTTC
few	TRBV29-1	TRBJ1-2	TRBD1	CSVVPGQGSNYGYTF	TGCAGCGTGGTACCGGGACAGGGATCTAACTATGGCTACACCTTC
many	TRBV7-3	TRBJ1-1	TRBD1	CASSNGQGSLNTEAFF	TGTGCCAGCAGCAACGGACAGGGTTCGTTGAACACTGAAGCTTTCTTT
many	TRBV28	TRBJ2-5	.	CASSFYRETQYF	TGTGCCAGCAGTTTTTACAGGGAGACCCAGTACTTC
.	TRBV28	TRBJ2-7	.	CASSPQGTGYYEQYF	TGTGCCAGCAGTCCCCAGGGGACGGGATACTACGAGCAGTACTTC
many	TRBV12-3/TRBV12-4	TRBJ2-7	TRBD2	CASTVSGSSYEQYF	TGTGCCAGCACCGTTAGCGGGAGCTCCTACGAGCAGTACTTC
.	TRBV5-5	TRBJ1-2	.	CASSLDVSLGGYGYTF	TGTGCCAGCAGCTTGGATGTGTCCCTTGGAGGCTATGGCTACACCTTC
few	TRBV2	TRBJ2-1	TRBD2	CASSGAALAGGPGNEQFF	TGTGCCAGCAGTGGGGCGGCACTAGCGGGAGGGCCTGGCAATGAGCAGTTCTTC
few	TRBV5-1	TRBJ2-7	TRBD1	CASSLTGDGSYEQYF	TGCGCCAGCAGCTTGACAGGGGATGGCTCCTACGAGCAGTACTTC
.	TRBV18	TRBJ1-5	TRBD1	CASSTTGAQPQHF	TGTGCCAGCTCAACGACAGGGGCTCAGCCCCAGCATTTT
few	TRBV27	TRBJ2-1	TRBD2	CASSRGVAGLAEDYNEQFF	TGTGCCAGCAGTAGAGGCGTCGCGGGACTAGCGGAGGACTACAATGAGCAGTTCTTC
many	TRBV20-1	TRBJ2-5	.	CSARAPRQETQYF	TGCAGTGCTAGAGCCCCCCGCCAAGAGACCCAGTACTTC
.	TRBV30	TRBJ2-1	TRBD2	CAWRSGSLAEQFF	TGTGCCTGGCGTAGCGGGAGCTTAGCTGAGCAGTTCTTC
many	TRBV28	TRBJ2-7	.	CASAAGVEQYF	TGTGCCAGCGCCGCAGGGGTCGAGCAGTACTTC